This T cell receptor (beta chain) was sequenced for a study of cytomegalovirus exposure and HLA in healthy donors. The PCR made use of 60 Vbeta and 13 Jbeta primers. Repertoires were generated with immunoSEQ multiplex PCR, while TCRdb's copy carries only in-frame clones and drops some. The sample contains over 110,000 clones, 75% to 90% of which appear only once. Germline CDR1 is MGHDK and CDR2 is SYGVNS. The CDR3 runs 14 residues. The V and J ends lost 7 bases and 8 bases respectively, with 20 bases between them. The rearrangement uses TRBV25-1 and TRBJ1-2; D might be TRBD1 (5 bases). The receptor was derived from a man in his forties or fifties in good health and CMV-seronegative. Sample: PBMCs. DNA of the CDR3: TGTGCCAGCACCCGGGGGGAAAGGCTGGGGGGCTACACCTTC. Translating gives CASTRGERLGGYTF.